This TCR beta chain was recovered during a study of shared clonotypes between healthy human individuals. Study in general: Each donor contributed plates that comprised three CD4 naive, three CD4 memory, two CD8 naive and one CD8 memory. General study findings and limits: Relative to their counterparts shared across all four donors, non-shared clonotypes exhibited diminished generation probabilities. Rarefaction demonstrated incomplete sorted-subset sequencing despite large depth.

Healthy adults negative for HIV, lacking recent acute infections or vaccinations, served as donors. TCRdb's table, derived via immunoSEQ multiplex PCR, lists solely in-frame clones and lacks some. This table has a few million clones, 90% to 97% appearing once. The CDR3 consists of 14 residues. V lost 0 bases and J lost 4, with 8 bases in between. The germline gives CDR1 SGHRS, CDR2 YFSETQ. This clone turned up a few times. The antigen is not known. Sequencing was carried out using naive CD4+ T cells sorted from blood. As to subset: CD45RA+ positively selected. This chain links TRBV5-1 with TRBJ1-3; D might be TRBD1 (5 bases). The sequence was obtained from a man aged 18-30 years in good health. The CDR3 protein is CASSLEGKGNTIYF. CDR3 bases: TGCGCCAGCAGCTTGGAGGGGAAGGGAAACACCATATATTTT.